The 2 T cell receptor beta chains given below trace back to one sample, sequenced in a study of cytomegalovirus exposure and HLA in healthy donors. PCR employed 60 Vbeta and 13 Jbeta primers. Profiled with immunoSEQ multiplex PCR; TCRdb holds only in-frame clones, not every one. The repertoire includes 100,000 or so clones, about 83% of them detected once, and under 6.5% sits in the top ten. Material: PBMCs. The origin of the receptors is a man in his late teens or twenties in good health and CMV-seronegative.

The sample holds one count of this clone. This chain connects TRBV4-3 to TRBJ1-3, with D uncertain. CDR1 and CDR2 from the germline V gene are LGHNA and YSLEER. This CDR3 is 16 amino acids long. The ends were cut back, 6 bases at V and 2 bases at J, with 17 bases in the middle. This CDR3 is CASSQRLLAPGNTIYF. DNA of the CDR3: TGCGCCAGCAGTCAGAGGTTATTGGCACCTGGAAACACCATATATTTT.

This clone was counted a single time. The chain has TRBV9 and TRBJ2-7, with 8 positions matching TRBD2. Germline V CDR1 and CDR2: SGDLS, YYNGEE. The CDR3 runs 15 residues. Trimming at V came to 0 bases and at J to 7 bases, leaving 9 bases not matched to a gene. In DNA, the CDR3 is TGTGCCAGCAGCGTAGGTCCAGCGGGAGTTCGAGAGCAGTACTTC. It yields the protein CASSVGPAGVREQYF.